These 29 T cell receptor beta chains share one sample of origin, sequenced in a study of shared clonotypes between healthy human individuals. Method: immunoSEQ multiplex PCR; TCRdb's copy keeps in-frame clones and lacks some. The profile shows around 940,000 clones, more than 75% of them singletons. Sequencing used memory CD4+ T cells sorted from blood. Subset defined: CD45RA-negative fraction. The source of these receptors is a man between 18 and 29 years old in good health.

This clone was recorded once. CDR3 sequence: CASSVNTGYQETQYF. The CDR3, as DNA: TGTGCCAGCAGCGTCAATACAGGCTACCAAGAGACCCAGTACTTC. J is TRBJ2-5 and V is TRBV13, with a tentative D call TRBD1 (5 bases). There are 15 residues in the CDR3. The V gene lost 5 bases and the J gene lost 0 bases, with 13 bases spanning the gap. Germline CDR1 and CDR2: PRHDT and FYEKMQ (reference sequence).

The V and J genes are TRBV5-6 and TRBJ2-1; D is unresolved. V lost 4 bases and J lost 0, with 5 bases in between. This CDR3 has 13 residues. Germline V gene sequence: CDR1 SGHDT, CDR2 YYEEEE. DNA of the CDR3: TGTGCCAGCAGCCCTGGCTCCTACAATGAGCAGTTCTTC. Amino acids: CASSPGSYNEQFF.

The chain recombines TRBV6-5 with TRBJ2-5; weak D call: TRBD2 (5 bases). V gave up 6 bases and J gave up 2 bases, with 16 bases separating them. The CDR3 covers 15 residues. Per germline, CDR1 MNHEY and CDR2 SVGAGI. The CDR3 nucleotides read TGTGCCAGCAGCCCCGGCGGGTCGAATCAAGAGACCCAGTACTTC. It is translated as CASSPGGSNQETQYF.

This chain uses TRBV6-6 with TRBJ1-5, with 10 bases fitting TRBD1. With 6 bases clipped from V and 1 base from J, the junction kept 0 bases outside the gene matches. Per germline, CDR1 MNHNY and CDR2 SVGAGI (reference sequence). CDR3 length: 14 residues. The CDR3 sequence: CASRGQGSNQPQHF. CDR3 DNA: TGTGCCAGCAGGGGACAGGGGAGCAATCAGCCCCAGCATTTT.

This clone has a count of ten or more. The rearrangement joins TRBV7-9 to TRBJ2-7, with 14 nucleotides matching TRBD2. With 5 bases clipped from V and 7 bases from J, the junction kept 10 bases outside the gene matches. The germline V gene has CDR1 SEHNR and CDR2 FQNEAQ (reference sequence). The CDR3 runs 16 residues. CDR3 sequence (DNA): TGTGCCAGCAGCCGCGGAGCGGGACTAGCGGGAGTAGAGCAGTACTTC. Its translation: CASSRGAGLAGVEQYF.

This clone was detected only once. Different DNA sequences within this sample yield the same CDR3. This chain links TRBV2 with TRBJ1-1; D uncertain. This CDR3 region has 13 residues. Germline loops: CDR1 SNHLY, CDR2 FYNNEI. Trimming stripped 5 bases from V and 3 bases from J, with 10 bases between. The DNA for the CDR3 is TGTGCCAGCAGTTTAACGGGTTACACTGAAGCTTTCTTT. It yields the protein CASSLTGYTEAFF.

This clone showed up just once. The chain uses TRBV5-4 and TRBJ2-7; 7 positions match TRBD1. This CDR3 region has 14 residues. V dropped 4 bases and J dropped 7; count of bases not matched to a gene: 11. Germline assignment: CDR1 SGHNT and CDR2 YYREEE (reference sequence). In nucleotides, the CDR3 is TGTGCCAGCAGCCCCGGGACAGTCCCGGGGGAGCAGTACTTC. As protein: CASSPGTVPGEQYF.

The chain combines TRBV2 with TRBJ1-3; TRBD1 agrees at 10 bases. J was trimmed by 0 bases and V by 5 bases; bases with no gene match: 1. CDR1 is SNHLY, CDR2 FYNNEI, per germline. CDR3 length: 15 amino acids. CDR3 protein: CASSWDRGSGNTIYF. The DNA for the CDR3 is TGTGCCAGCAGTTGGGACAGGGGCTCTGGAAACACCATATATTTT.

V is TRBV6-5 and J is TRBJ1-6; 9 bases are shared with TRBD1. The V and J ends lost 5 bases and 10 bases, in that order; junction bases with no gene match: 6. This CDR3 is built from 14 residues. The germline V gene has CDR1 MNHEY and CDR2 SVGAGI. The CDR3 loop is CASSLTGGRSPLHF. CDR3 sequence (DNA): TGTGCCAGCAGTCTCACAGGGGGCCGGTCACCCCTCCACTTT.

This rearrangement joins TRBV7-2 to TRBJ2-4; D unresolved. The CDR3 is 15 residues long. CDR1 SGHTA and CDR2 FQGNSA come from the germline V gene. Trimming shortened V by 1 base and J by 0 bases, and 7 bases separated the two germline ends. DNA of the CDR3: TGTGCCAGCAGCTTAGGTATCTTAGCCAAAAACATTCAGTACTTC. Its protein product is CASSLGILAKNIQYF.

The chain uses TRBV18 and TRBJ2-4, with D possibly TRBD1 on 5 matching bases. CDR3 length equals 13 residues. V lost 0 bases and J lost 6, with 6 bases in between. From germline, CDR1 is KGHSH and CDR2 LQKENI. The CDR3 protein is CASSPPDRNIQYF. The CDR3 region has the DNA TGTGCCAGCTCACCACCAGACAGAAACATTCAGTACTTC.

The V and J genes are TRBV27 and TRBJ1-2; the match to TRBD1 covers 7 bases. This CDR3 region has 16 residues. Germline V gives CDR1 MNHEY, CDR2 SMNVEV (reference sequence). J gave up 2 bases and V 2 bases, and 8 bases lay outside the gene matches. This CDR3 reads CASSLRGDSGNYGYTF. The DNA of the CDR3 is TGTGCCAGCAGTTTAAGGGGGGACAGCGGGAACTATGGCTACACCTTC.

The J gene is TRBJ1-5, the V gene TRBV6-5; no clear D gene. The CDR3 runs to 14 residues. The V and J ends lost 4 bases and 3 bases respectively, with 10 bases between them. Per germline, CDR1 MNHEY and CDR2 SVGAGI. The CDR3 spells CASSSREINQPQHF. The CDR3 nucleotides read TGTGCCAGCAGTTCGAGAGAAATCAATCAGCCCCAGCATTTT.

There are a few counts of this clone. The rearrangement uses TRBV6-6 and TRBJ1-4; no clear D. The CDR3 contains 16 residues. Between the trimmed V and J ends, which lost 2 bases and 0 bases, there was a span of 10 bases. Germline V CDR1 and CDR2: MNHNY, SVGAGI (reference sequence). The CDR3 nucleotides are TGTGCCAGCAGTTACCGATCAAGCGCAACTAATGAAAAACTGTTTTTT. Translating it yields CASSYRSSATNEKLFF.

This clone was picked up a small number of times. The chain uses TRBV30 and TRBJ2-5, with TRBD2 identical over 13 bases. J lost 2 bases, V lost 8 bases, and 5 bases had no gene match. Germline V gene lookup returns CDR1 GTSNPN and CDR2 SVGIG (reference sequence). The CDR3 totals 14 residues. The CDR3 region has the DNA TGTGCCCTTGGGACTAGCGGGATTCAAGAGACCCAGTACTTC. Residues: CALGTSGIQETQYF.

The V and J genes are TRBV7-2 and TRBJ2-1; D unresolved. This CDR3 region has 12 residues. Trimming left V 4 bases short and J 10 bases short, with 11 bases between. The germline gives CDR1 SGHTA, CDR2 FQGNSA. The CDR3 nucleotides are TGTGCCAGCAGCTCGTCTCGGAAGGAGCAGTTCTTC. Amino acids: CASSSSRKEQFF.

The J gene is TRBJ1-4, the V gene TRBV5-1, with D unresolved. CDR1 is SGHRS, CDR2 YFSETQ, per germline. The V and J ends lost 0 bases and 4 bases respectively, with 10 bases between them. The CDR3 is 15 residues long. CDR3 residues: CASSLVADLNEKLFF. DNA of the CDR3: TGCGCCAGCAGCTTGGTGGCAGACCTTAATGAAAAACTGTTTTTT.

To note about this clone: A clone one base away is much larger, so this may be a read error. The rearrangement uses TRBV7-2 and TRBJ2-7, with unresolved D. The CDR3 extends over 13 amino acids. Looked up from germline, CDR1 is SGHTA and CDR2 is FQGNSA. The V gene lost 2 bases and the J gene lost 0 bases, with 5 bases spanning the gap. CDR3 nucleotides: TGTGCCAGCAGCTTACAGAGCTCCTACGAGCAGTACTTC. It encodes CASSLQSSYEQYF.

Note on this clone: No conserved phenylalanine or tryptophan is present at the end of the CDR3, so a read error is the likely explanation. The DNA is omitted, as the CDR3 cannot be located on it reliably, and the CDR3 follows TCRdb's listing. This chain joins TRBV6-5 and TRBJ1-2. Germline values: CDR1 MNHEY, CDR2 SVGAGI. The CDR3 spans 11 residues, counting both ends. CDR3 residues: CASSEVWFVAA.

This clone was seen only a few times. The chain carries TRBV5-4 and TRBJ2-7; 12 nucleotides align to TRBD2. The CDR3 runs to 14 residues. Germline V CDR1 and CDR2: SGHNT, YYREEE (reference sequence). The V segment lost 2 bases and the J segment 6 bases; nucleotides outside the gene matches: 3. The CDR3 DNA reads as TGTGCCAGCAGCTTACGACTAGCGGGAGCCGAGCAGTACTTC. Encoded protein: CASSLRLAGAEQYF.

J is TRBJ1-4 and V is TRBV10-1, with 7 bases identical to TRBD1. Trimming at V came to 8 bases and at J to 4 bases, leaving 4 bases not matched to a gene. This CDR3 has 13 residues. Germline CDR1 is WNHNN and CDR2 is SYGVQD (reference sequence). The CDR3 DNA reads TGCGCCAGCGGGGACAGTCTTAATGAAAAACTGTTTTTT. As protein: CASGDSLNEKLFF.

This chain uses TRBV5-1 with TRBJ2-2; 7 nucleotides align to TRBD1. The CDR3 extends over 15 amino acids. J lost 4 bases, V lost 7 bases, and 10 bases had no gene match. The germline CDR1 and CDR2 sequences are SGHRS and YFSETQ. This chain's CDR3 is CASSGTEGFTGELFF. The CDR3 DNA follows: TGCGCCAGCTCCGGGACAGAAGGATTCACCGGGGAGCTGTTTTTT.

This clone was recorded a few times. The chain recombines TRBV5-1 with TRBJ1-6; 7 bases are shared with TRBD1. The CDR3 is 15 amino acids. Per germline, CDR1 SGHRS and CDR2 YFSETQ. V trimming: 2 bases; J trimming: 5 bases; junction bases outside the gene matches: 4. The DNA for the CDR3 is TGCGCCAGCAGCTTAACAGGGGACAATAATTCACCCCTCCACTTT. This gives the protein CASSLTGDNNSPLHF. Variable domain in full (rest from reference TRBV5-1 and TRBJ1-6): KAGVTQTPRYLIKTRGQQVTLSCSPISGHRSVSWYQQTPGQGLQFLFEYFSETQRNKGNFPGRFSGRQFSNSRSEMNVSTLELGDSALYLCASSLTGDNNSPLHFGNGTRLTVT.

The sample holds one count of this clone. The CDR3 loop is CASSSGQRIYNEQFF. In nucleotides, the CDR3 is TGTGCCAGCAGCTCCGGACAGAGAATCTACAATGAGCAGTTCTTC. This rearrangement joins TRBV7-9 to TRBJ2-1; perhaps TRBD1 as D (6 bases). Trimming removed 4 bases from V and 3 bases from J, with 13 bases in between. The germline CDR1 and CDR2 sequences are SEHNR and FQNEAQ (reference sequence). There are 15 residues in the CDR3.

The chain employs TRBV19 and TRBJ1-1, with unresolved D. The CDR3 spans 15 residues. V dropped 6 bases and J dropped 0 bases, with 14 bases sitting between them. The germline gives CDR1 LNHDA, CDR2 SQIVND (reference sequence). The CDR3 sequence: CASRRSGTMNTEAFF. The CDR3 nucleotides read TGTGCCAGTAGGAGGAGTGGTACTATGAACACTGAAGCTTTCTTT.

On this clone itself: This sample includes further DNA sequences coding for the same CDR3. The chain couples TRBV11-2 to TRBJ2-1; D unclear. V shed 2 bases and J shed 1 base, with 0 bases lying between them. The CDR3 is made up of 12 amino acids. The V gene's germline CDR1 is SGHAT and CDR2 FQNNGV. CDR3 sequence reads: CASSLSYNEQFF. Here the CDR3 DNA reads TGTGCCAGCAGCTTATCCTACAATGAGCAGTTCTTC.

V usage is TRBV7-2 and J usage is TRBJ1-1, with D perhaps matching TRBD1 (5 bases). CDR1 and CDR2 (germline): SGHTA, FQGNSA. The CDR3 runs 14 residues. V was clipped by 1 base and J by 5 bases, with 11 bases between them. CDR3 sequence reads: CASSLDPGRTEAFF. The CDR3 region has the DNA TGTGCCAGCAGCTTAGATCCAGGGAGGACTGAAGCTTTCTTT.

In DNA form, the CDR3 reads TGTGCCAGCAGTACTTCAGTTAGCTCCTACGAGCAGTACTTC. Translation gives CASSTSVSSYEQYF. V is TRBV6-5 and J is TRBJ2-7; no clear D. Germline V gene sequence: CDR1 MNHEY, CDR2 SVGAGI. The CDR3 spans 14 residues. Trimming took off 5 bases at V and 0 bases at J, with 11 bases between the two ends.

This sequence joins TRBV5-1 and TRBJ2-3; possible D gene TRBD1, 5 bases. Trimming removed 2 bases at V and 2 bases at J, with 18 bases between. The CDR3 runs 17 residues. Looked up from germline, CDR1 is SGHRS and CDR2 is YFSETQ. Here the CDR3 DNA reads TGCGCCAGCAGCTTAGGTGCTTCAGGGTCAGCCACAGATACGCAGTATTTT. Translating it yields CASSLGASGSATDTQYF.